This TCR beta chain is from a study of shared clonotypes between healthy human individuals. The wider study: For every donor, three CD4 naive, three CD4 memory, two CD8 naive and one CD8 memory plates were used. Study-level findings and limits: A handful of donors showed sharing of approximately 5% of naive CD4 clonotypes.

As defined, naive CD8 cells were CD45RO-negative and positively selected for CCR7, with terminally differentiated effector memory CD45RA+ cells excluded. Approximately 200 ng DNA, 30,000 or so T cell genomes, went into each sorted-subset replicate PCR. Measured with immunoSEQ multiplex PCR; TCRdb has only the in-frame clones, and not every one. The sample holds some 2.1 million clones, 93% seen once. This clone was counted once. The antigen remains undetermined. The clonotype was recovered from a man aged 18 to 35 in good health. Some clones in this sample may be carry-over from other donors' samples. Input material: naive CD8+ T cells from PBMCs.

Here the CDR3 DNA reads TGTGCCAGCAGCTTTACAGGGAATCCCAATCAGCCCCAGCATTTT. It yields the protein CASSFTGNPNQPQHF. This chain connects TRBV28 to TRBJ1-5; perhaps TRBD1 as D (6 bases). V lost 6 bases and J lost 3, with 15 bases in between. The CDR3 covers 15 residues. Germline V gene sequence: CDR1 MDHEN, CDR2 SYDVKM.